One and the same sample provided the 21 T cell receptor beta chains below, sequenced in a study of early T cells in non-severe SARS-CoV-2 infection (dated by TCRdb to about 2021). Library preparation employed 5' RACE. The listed sequencing device is NextSeq 500. In TCRdb, the public reads were trimmed at Q25 with fastp and aligned with MiXCR, with productive beta chains retained. All rows with the same CDR3 protein become a single entry with the most common DNA and genes. This sample holds around 100,000 distinct CDR3 sequences; less than 15% were observed only once. The ten largest clones represent roughly 6.2% of the sample. The sample taken for sequencing was whole blood. The receptors stem from an adult who was a healthcare worker with PCR-confirmed SARS-CoV-2 infection or an uninfected control (not recorded which).

This chain links TRBV2 with TRBJ1-1; tentatively, D is TRBD1 (5 bases). The CDR3 sequence is 14 residues long. CDR1 SNHLY and CDR2 FYNNEI come from the germline V gene. Between the trimmed V and J ends, which lost 5 bases and 4 bases, there was a span of 14 bases. CDR3 amino acids: CASSQGTWGTEAFF. The DNA of the CDR3 is TGTGCCAGCAGTCAGGGCACATGGGGCACTGAAGCTTTCTTT.

This clonotype was picked up many times. This chain links TRBV7-9 with TRBJ1-2; no firm D call. The CDR3 length is 15 residues. Germline V CDR1 and CDR2: SEHNR, FQNEAQ (reference sequence). V lost 5 bases to trimming and J lost 4 bases, with 17 bases between them. CDR3 loop: CASSHQIDTIYGYTF. The CDR3 DNA is TGTGCCAGCAGCCACCAAATTGACACCATCTATGGCTACACCTTC.

This clonotype was recorded at least ten times. This chain links TRBV20-1 with TRBJ2-3, with a tentative D call TRBD2 (5 bases). V gave up 6 bases and J gave up 0 bases, with 19 bases separating them. CDR3 size: 16 residues. Germline V lookup: CDR1 DFQATT, CDR2 SNEGSKA (reference sequence). The CDR3 protein is CSAPIVARASTDTQYF. The CDR3 nucleotides read TGCAGTGCCCCGATTGTGGCGCGGGCTAGCACAGATACGCAGTATTTT.

The table lists this clonotype with a few counts. CDR3 sequence (DNA): TGTGCCAGCTCCCCCGGACGAAATGAAGCTTTCTTT. It codes for CASSPGRNEAFF. V usage is TRBV18 and J usage is TRBJ1-1, with D unclear. The V end lost 6 bases, the J end lost 7 bases, and 12 bases lay between the germline ends. This CDR3 is built from 12 residues. Germline lookup yields CDR1 KGHSH and CDR2 LQKENI.

The gene calls are TRBV9 and TRBJ2-2, with D possibly being TRBD2 (5 bases). The V gene lost 7 bases and the J gene lost 6 bases, with 19 bases spanning the gap. This CDR3 is 15 amino acids long. Germline V lookup: CDR1 SGDLS, CDR2 YYNGEE. The CDR3: CASASFQDSAGELFF. The CDR3 nucleotides read TGTGCCAGCGCGTCCTTCCAGGACTCCGCCGGGGAGCTGTTTTTT.

This clonotype was observed many times. The rearrangement uses TRBV12-3 or TRBV12-4 and TRBJ2-3; D may be TRBD2 (5 bases). The CDR3 is 11 residues long. V was pared by 6 bases and J by 4 bases, with 5 bases between. CDR3 sequence reads: CASRRADTQYF. The DNA for the CDR3 is TGTGCCAGCAGGAGGGCAGATACGCAGTATTTT.

The chain uses TRBV4-3 and TRBJ2-3; TRBD2 agrees at 13 bases. The length of the CDR3 is 18 residues. Germline V CDR1 and CDR2: LGHNA, YSLEER. V dropped 5 bases and J dropped 4; count of bases not matched to a gene: 12. CDR3 sequence (DNA): TGCGCCAGCAGCGAGCGACCGACTAGCGGGAGGAACGCAGATACGCAGTATTTT. Protein product: CASSERPTSGRNADTQYF.

V usage is TRBV6-1 and J usage is TRBJ1-1; TRBD1 is a possible D gene (5 bases). Germline loops: CDR1 MNHNS, CDR2 SASEGT. The CDR3 runs to 14 residues. V lost 6 bases to trimming and J lost 0 bases, with 11 bases between them. The CDR3 sequence is CASSLTAMNTEAFF. The CDR3 DNA reads TGTGCCAGCAGCCTGACAGCCATGAACACTGAAGCTTTCTTT.

The chain has TRBV6-1 and TRBJ2-5; weak D call: TRBD2 (6 bases). This CDR3 region has 13 residues. Trimming took 4 bases from V and 5 from J, leaving 11 bases between them. The V gene's germline CDR1 is MNHNS and CDR2 SASEGT. In DNA, the CDR3 is TGTGCCAGCAGTGCCCACGCGGGGGAGACCCAGTACTTC. This gives the protein CASSAHAGETQYF.

A few counts support this clonotype. The chain joins TRBV3-2 to TRBJ2-3. TRBV3-2 has pseudogene status. This CDR3 contains 11 residues. CDR3 amino acids: CASSQPDTQYF. CDR3 nucleotide sequence: TGTGCCAGCAGCCAACCGGATACGCAGTATTTT.

This clonotype was seen a handful of times. V usage is TRBV6-1 and J usage is TRBJ2-2; possibly TRBD2 for D (5 bases). The CDR3 totals 14 residues. V was trimmed by 2 bases and J by 3 bases, leaving 7 bases between them. Germline V gene data show CDR1 as MNHNS and CDR2 as SASEGT. CDR3 DNA sequence: TGTGCCAGCAGTGAAAAAGCGGACACCGGGGAGCTGTTTTTT. It is translated as CASSEKADTGELFF.

This clonotype was seen a handful of times. This chain links TRBV5-1 with TRBJ1-1, with D perhaps matching TRBD1 (5 bases). There are 15 residues in the CDR3. Trimming removed 2 bases at V and 0 bases at J, with 11 bases between. Germline values: CDR1 SGHRS, CDR2 YFSETQ. The chain's CDR3 is CASSFQGGMNTEAFF. In DNA, the CDR3 is TGCGCCAGCAGCTTTCAGGGAGGGATGAACACTGAAGCTTTCTTT.

In this sample, this clonotype turned up once. This chain connects TRBV11-2 to TRBJ2-3; TRBD1 might be the D (6 bases). The CDR3 is 17 residues long. V shed 6 bases and J shed 2 bases, with 21 bases lying between them. CDR1 and CDR2 from the germline V gene are SGHAT and FQNNGV. The CDR3 loop reads CASRGWGQGTLTDTQYF. CDR3 bases: TGTGCCAGCAGGGGGTGGGGTCAGGGGACGCTCACAGATACGCAGTATTTT.

This clonotype has at least ten counts. The genes are TRBV3-1 and TRBJ2-2; TRBD2 matches at 9 bases. From germline, CDR1 is LGHDT and CDR2 YNNKEL (reference sequence). Trimming took 4 bases from V and 3 from J; bases not matched to a gene: 9. The CDR3 length is 17 residues. CDR3 amino acids: CASSPTLAGGHTGELFF. CDR3 in DNA: TGTGCCAGCAGCCCCACACTAGCGGGCGGTCACACCGGGGAGCTGTTTTTT. Together with reference TRBV3-1 and TRBJ2-2, the CDR3 gives the full variable domain: DTAVSQTPKYLVTQMGNDKSIKCEQNLGHDTMYWYKQDSKKFLKIMFSYNNKELIINETVPNRFSPKSPDKAHLNLHINSLELGDSAVYFCASSPTLAGGHTGELFFGEGSRLTVL.

V usage is TRBV6-2 or TRBV6-3 and J usage is TRBJ2-1, with 10 bases matching TRBD2. The CDR3 is 14 amino acids. Germline V gene sequence: CDR1 MNHEY, CDR2 SVGEGT. V dropped 11 bases and J dropped 6; count of bases not matched to a gene: 10. CDR3 sequence: CAGRAGGPFNEQFF. The CDR3 region has the DNA TGTGCCGGAAGAGCGGGAGGGCCTTTCAATGAGCAGTTCTTC.

This clonotype is termed medium-sized (0.01 to 0.1%). The chain recombines TRBV12-3 or TRBV12-4 with TRBJ2-7; D is possibly TRBD2 (6 bases). V was cut by 8 bases and J by 2 bases, with 13 bases left in between. The CDR3 has 13 amino acids. The CDR3 sequence is CASAPSATYEQYF. DNA for the CDR3: TGTGCCAGCGCCCCTAGCGCGACCTACGAGCAGTACTTC.

The chain carries TRBV7-9 and TRBJ1-2; the D is unclear. The CDR3 spans 15 residues. Trimming cost V 3 bases and J 3 bases, with 14 bases left between them. CDR1 is SEHNR and CDR2 is FQNEAQ in the germline V gene (reference sequence). The CDR3, as DNA: TGTGCCAGCAGCTTTTCAACCGGAAACCACTATGGCTACACCTTC. Translated, it gives CASSFSTGNHYGYTF. Based on the CDR3 plus reference TRBV7-9 and TRBJ1-2, the full variable domain is DTGVSQNPRHKITKRGQNVTFRCDPISEHNRLYWYRQTLGQGPEFLTYFQNEAQLEKSRLLSDRFSAERPKGSFSTLEIQRTEQGDSAMYLCASSFSTGNHYGYTFGSGTRLTVV.

This clonotype came up many times. J is TRBJ2-1 and V is TRBV11-2; D is unresolved. V lost 0 bases, J lost 3 bases, and 6 bases lay in between. Per the germline V gene, CDR1 is SGHAT and CDR2 is FQNNGV. The CDR3 consists of 14 residues. This chain's CDR3 is CASSLEARYNEQFF. For the CDR3, the DNA is TGTGCCAGCAGCTTAGAGGCCCGCTACAATGAGCAGTTCTTC.

This clonotype has more than one count but fewer than ten. The genes are TRBV6-1 and TRBJ2-1; 9 bases are shared with TRBD2. CDR1 is MNHNS and CDR2 is SASEGT in the germline V gene. With 6 bases clipped from V and 4 bases from J, the junction kept 7 bases outside the gene matches. The CDR3 consists of 15 residues. CDR3 DNA sequence: TGTGCCAGCAGAATTAGCGGGAGCATATACAATGAGCAGTTCTTC. Protein: CASRISGSIYNEQFF.

This clonotype was seen ten or more times. The rearrangement uses TRBV5-5 and TRBJ1-4, with D possibly being TRBD1 (5 bases). The CDR3 covers 15 residues. Trimming removed 0 bases from V and 13 bases from J, with 19 bases in between. Germline V gives CDR1 SGHKS, CDR2 YYEKEE (reference sequence). The CDR3 DNA reads as TGTGCCAGCAGCTTGGAGGACATCACCCCCGAGAGACTGTTTTTT. This encodes CASSLEDITPERLFF.

The CDR3 region is CATGGQGQETQYF. The CDR3 DNA sequence: TGTGCCACCGGGGGGCAGGGCCAGGAGACCCAGTACTTC. This sequence joins TRBV24-1 and TRBJ2-5; D might be TRBD1 or TRBD2, each matching 6 bases. Germline values: CDR1 KGHDR, CDR2 SFDVKD. The CDR3 runs 13 residues. Deletions cut 9 bases from V and 5 bases from J, with 15 bases between.